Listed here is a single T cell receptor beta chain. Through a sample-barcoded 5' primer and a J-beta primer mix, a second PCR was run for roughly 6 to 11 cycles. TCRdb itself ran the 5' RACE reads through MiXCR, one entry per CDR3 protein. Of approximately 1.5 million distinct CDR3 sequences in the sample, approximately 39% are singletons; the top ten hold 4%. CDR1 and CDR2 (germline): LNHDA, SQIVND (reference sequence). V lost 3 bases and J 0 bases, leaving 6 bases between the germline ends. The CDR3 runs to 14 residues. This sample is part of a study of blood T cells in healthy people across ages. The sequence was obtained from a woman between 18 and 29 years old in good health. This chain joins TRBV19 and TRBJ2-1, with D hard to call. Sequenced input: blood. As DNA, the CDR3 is TGTGCCAGTAGTATTCTGAGCTCCTACAATGAGCAGTTCTTC. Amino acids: CASSILSSYNEQFF.